This T cell receptor (beta chain) was observed in a study of monozygotic twins with inflammatory bowel disease. Worth noting for this clonotype: Its cognate antigen is unknown.

Nested PCRs of about 17 and 10 cycles, two in total, were run on TCRalpha and TCRbeta cDNA. TCRdb reprocessed the 5' RACE reads; each CDR3 protein has one entry and no DNA is given. The repertoire table contains fewer than 450,000 distinct CDR3 sequences. Germline V CDR1 and CDR2: SGHRS, YFSETQ. There are 16 residues in the CDR3. Broader study findings: Reduced clonotype sharing with other individuals was observed in IBD patients relative to healthy twins, especially with disease activity. There was no way to distinguish the different T cell subtypes.

The chain combines TRBV5-1 with TRBJ1-1; TCRdb's D call of TRBD1 is untestable without DNA. This receptor was taken from a human donor with ulcerative colitis or Crohn's disease, or a healthy co-twin of an affected twin (not recorded which). The sample consisted of blood. The CDR3 loop reads CASNNGGTVGNTEAFF.